This passage covers 5 T cell receptor beta chains from one sample sequenced in a study of molecular identifiers for immune sequencing clone quantification. MiXCR, applied by TCRdb to the PCR reads, yields one record per CDR3 protein. The data contain around 70,000 distinct CDR3 sequences, about 18% of them singletons. The source material was naive CD8+ T cells from blood, with Jurkat cell RNA spiked in. Regarding subset: FACS-sorted CD8+CD4-CCR7+CD45RA+ naive T cells. The receptors stem from a human donor in good health. Some libraries in this study had Jurkat cell RNA spiked in.

This clonotype was detected many times. J is TRBJ2-1 and V is TRBV29-1; D gene ambiguous. The germline V and J ends were trimmed by 4 bases and 0 bases, with 13 bases remaining between them. The germline V gene encodes CDR1 SQVTM and CDR2 ANQGSEA. The CDR3 has 15 residues. CDR3 protein: CSVVGRASSYNEQFF. Here the CDR3 DNA reads TGCAGCGTTGTAGGACGGGCGAGCTCCTACAATGAGCAGTTCTTC.

This clonotype was seen more than once but under ten times. The rearrangement uses TRBV10-3 and TRBJ2-7; perhaps TRBD2 as D (6 bases). The CDR3 has 14 amino acids. Germline V gene data show CDR1 as ENHRY and CDR2 as SYGVKD. V lost 9 bases and J lost 5, with 20 bases in between. CDR3 in DNA: TGTGCCATGGGGACTGGCGGGAAATCGGACGAGCAGTACTTC. Translated, it gives CAMGTGGKSDEQYF.

This clonotype occurred once. A much more abundant neighbour one base away suggests this may be a read error. The chain combines TRBV27 with TRBJ1-1; D is perhaps TRBD1 (6 bases). This CDR3 region has 15 residues. Germline V gene sequence: CDR1 MNHEY, CDR2 SMNVEV (reference sequence). The DNA for the CDR3 is TGTGCCAGCAGCTTAACCCCAGGGGTTCTACCTGAAGCTTCCTTT. Protein: CASSLTPGVLPEASF.

This clonotype came up many times. J is TRBJ2-2 and V is TRBV6-1; D might be TRBD1 (6 bases). V lost 10 bases and J lost 1, with 10 bases in between. The germline gives CDR1 MNHNS, CDR2 SASEGT. The CDR3 covers 13 residues. CDR3 protein: CANEQGNTGELFF. As DNA, the CDR3 is TGTGCCAATGAACAGGGGAACACCGGGGAGCTGTTTTTT.

This clonotype was counted many times. This chain joins TRBV14 and TRBJ2-7; 8 nucleotides agree with TRBD2. Looked up from germline, CDR1 is SGHDN and CDR2 is FVKESK. This CDR3 comprises 15 residues. V trimming: 3 bases; J trimming: 7 bases; junction bases outside the gene matches: 11. As DNA, the CDR3 is TGTGCCAGCAGCCACCTACCGGGAGGGGGGCAGGAGCAGTACTTC. It is translated as CASSHLPGGGQEQYF.